This T cell receptor (beta chain) was captured in a study of T cell changes during pregnancy in multiple sclerosis. In germline, CDR1 is SGHRS, CDR2 YFSETQ. The CDR3 sequence is 15 residues long. Trimming took off 0 bases at V and 7 bases at J, with 14 bases between the two ends. Assay: immunoSEQ multiplex PCR; the TCRdb copy retains only in-frame clones and omits some. The repertoire holds under 70,000 clones, with around 91% as singletons. This specimen consisted of peripheral blood, obtained in the third trimester of pregnancy. The sequence came from a female donor in good health, enrolled as a control in a pregnancy study. The chain uses TRBV5-1 and TRBJ2-1; perhaps TRBD1 as D (5 bases). The CDR3 loop reads CASSLGGGTANEQFF. The CDR3 region has the DNA TGCGCCAGCAGCTTGGGGGGCGGCACTGCTAATGAGCAGTTCTTC.